By sample fraction, the clone carrying this TCR beta chain is large. Its specificity is unknown. V shed 5 bases and J 5 bases; nucleotides not matched to a gene: 3. The CDR3 consists of 14 residues. Germline V lookup: CDR1 MNHGY, CDR2 SAAAGT. The protocol was immunoSEQ multiplex PCR, while the TCRdb copy is restricted to in-frame clones and leaves out a portion. Found here are around 980 clones, approximately 35% of them singletons; the top ten hold roughly a sixth. This specimen belongs to a study of T cells in localized non-small cell lung cancer. Whole-study findings and limits: In uninvolved adjacent lung, T cell clonality reached its highest value, exceeding tumor. The appearance of a median 57 of the top 100 tumor clones was seen in adjacent lung.

The clonotype originates from a female donor older than 55 with stage III squamous cell lung carcinoma. Sequenced here: normal lung tissue next to the tumor, sampled before any cancer treatment. The chain joins TRBV6-8 to TRBJ2-2, with 9 bases matching TRBD1. The CDR3 region has the DNA TGTGCCAGCAGTACCGGGACAGGGACCGGGGAGCTGTTTTTT. Translation: CASSTGTGTGELFF.